This TCR beta chain was identified during a study of CD8+ T cells in alopecia areata. About the study: Treated patients swallowed 5 to 10 mg of oral tofacitinib twice daily. Treatment ran 6 to 18 months, with 6 months of follow-up afterward.

In this sample, this clone turned up a few times. The CDR3 has 16 residues. The J segment lost 7 bases and the V segment lost 2 bases, leaving 8 bases of the junction unmatched. Germline assignment: CDR1 SGDLS and CDR2 YYNGEE. After isolation, RNA underwent reverse transcription to generate cDNA as the sequencing template. The table came from immunoSEQ multiplex PCR; TCRdb's copy has only in-frame clones and leaves some out. The table lists around 130,000 clones, 58% of them singletons. The material sequenced was CD4+ T cells sorted from blood, taken at week 0. The sequence derives from a human donor with alopecia areata. The V call is TRBV9, the J call TRBJ2-1, with TRBD2 identical over 11 bases. This chain's CDR3 is CASSVLAGGPGNEQFF. The CDR3 DNA follows: TGTGCCAGCAGCGTTTTAGCGGGAGGGCCGGGAAATGAGCAGTTCTTC.